This T cell receptor (beta chain) appears in the sequencing data of a study of blood T cell repertoires in COVID-19. Using immunoSEQ multiplex PCR, the repertoire was profiled, and TCRdb retains in-frame clones only, with some absent. The data contain 350,000 to 400,000 clones, about 86% of them seen just once; the ten biggest clones take up around 7.5%. This clone has only a few counts. CDR1 is GTSNPN and CDR2 is SVGIG in the germline V gene (reference sequence). Trimming left V 4 bases short and J 0 bases short, with 3 bases between. The CDR3 is 11 amino acids. The sequence derives from a woman aged 55-75 years with COVID-19, enrolled during active disease. The chain uses TRBV30 and TRBJ1-2; no clear D. The sequenced sample was peripheral blood. CDR3 amino acids: CAWTSNYGYTF. CDR3 bases: TGTGCCTGGACCTCTAACTATGGCTACACCTTC.